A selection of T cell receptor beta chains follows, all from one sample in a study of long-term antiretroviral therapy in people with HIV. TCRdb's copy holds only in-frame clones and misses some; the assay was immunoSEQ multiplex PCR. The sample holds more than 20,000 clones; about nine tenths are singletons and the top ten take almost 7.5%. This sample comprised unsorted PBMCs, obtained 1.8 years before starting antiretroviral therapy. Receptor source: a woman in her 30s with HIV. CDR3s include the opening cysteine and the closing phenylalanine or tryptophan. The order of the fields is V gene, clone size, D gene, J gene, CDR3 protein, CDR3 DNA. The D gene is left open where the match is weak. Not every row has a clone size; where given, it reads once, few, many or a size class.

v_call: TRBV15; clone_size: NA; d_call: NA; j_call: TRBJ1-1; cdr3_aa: CATRGDTEAFF; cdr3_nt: TGTGCCACGCGGGGGGACACTGAAGCTTTCTTT
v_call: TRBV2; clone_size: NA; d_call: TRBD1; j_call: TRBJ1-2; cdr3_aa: CASSPRGNYGYTF; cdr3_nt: TGTGCCAGCAGCCCCAGGGGGAACTATGGCTACACCTTC
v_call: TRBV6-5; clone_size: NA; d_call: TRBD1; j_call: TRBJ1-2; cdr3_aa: CASSYRDRGRGGYTF; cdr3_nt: TGTGCCAGCAGTTACAGGGACAGGGGGCGAGGCGGCTACACCTTC
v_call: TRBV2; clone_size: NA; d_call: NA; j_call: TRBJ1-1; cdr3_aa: CASSEESSTEAFF; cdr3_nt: TGTGCCAGCAGTGAAGAAAGTTCCACTGAAGCTTTCTTT
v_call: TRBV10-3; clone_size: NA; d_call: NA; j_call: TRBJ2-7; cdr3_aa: CAISPGTGYEQYF; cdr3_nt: TGTGCCATCAGTCCCGGGACGGGATACGAGCAGTACTTC
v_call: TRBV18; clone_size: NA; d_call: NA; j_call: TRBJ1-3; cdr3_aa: CASSPLKTDISGNTIYF; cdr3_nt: TGTGCCAGCTCACCACTTAAGACAGACATCTCTGGAAACACCATATATTTT
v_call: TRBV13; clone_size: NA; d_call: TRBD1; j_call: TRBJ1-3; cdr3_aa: CASSLGGSGTGVNTIYF; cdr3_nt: TGTGCCAGCAGCTTAGGAGGGTCGGGGACAGGGGTAAACACCATATATTTT
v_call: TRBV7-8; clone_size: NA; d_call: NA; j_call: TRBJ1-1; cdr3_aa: CASSRGVQGQNTEAFF; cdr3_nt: TGTGCCAGCAGCCGGGGGGTGCAGGGACAGAACACTGAAGCTTTCTTT
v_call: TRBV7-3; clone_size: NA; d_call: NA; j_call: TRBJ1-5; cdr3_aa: CASSLQGSGNQPQHF; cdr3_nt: TGTGCCAGCAGCTTACAGGGCTCAGGCAATCAGCCCCAGCATTTT
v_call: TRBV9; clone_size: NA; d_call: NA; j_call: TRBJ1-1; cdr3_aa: CASSVAPSHGQETEAFF; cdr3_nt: TGTGCCAGCAGCGTCGCCCCCTCTCACGGGCAAGAGACTGAAGCTTTCTTT
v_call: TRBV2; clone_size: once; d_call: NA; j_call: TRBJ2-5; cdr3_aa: CASSEGWETQYF; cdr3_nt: TGTGCCAGCAGTGAGGGCTGGGAGACCCAGTACTTC
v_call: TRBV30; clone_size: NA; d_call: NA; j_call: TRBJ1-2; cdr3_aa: CAWTGAGGYGYTF; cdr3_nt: TGTGCCTGGACGGGGGCTGGGGGCTATGGCTACACCTTC
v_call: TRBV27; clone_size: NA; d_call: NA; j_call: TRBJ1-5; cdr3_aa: CASSTGKQPQHF; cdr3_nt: TGTGCCAGCAGTACCGGGAAGCAGCCCCAGCATTTT
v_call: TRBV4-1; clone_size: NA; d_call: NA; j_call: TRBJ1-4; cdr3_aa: CASSQRANEKLFF; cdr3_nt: TGCGCCAGCAGCCAAAGAGCGAATGAAAAACTGTTTTTT
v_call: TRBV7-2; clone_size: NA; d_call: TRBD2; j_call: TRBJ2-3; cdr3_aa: CASSWGGTTDTQYF; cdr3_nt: TGTGCCAGCAGTTGGGGGGGTACCACAGATACGCAGTATTTT
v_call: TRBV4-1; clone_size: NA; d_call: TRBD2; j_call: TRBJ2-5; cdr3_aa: CASSLSGGYQETQYF; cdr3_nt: TGCGCCAGCAGCCTTAGCGGGGGGTACCAAGAGACCCAGTACTTC